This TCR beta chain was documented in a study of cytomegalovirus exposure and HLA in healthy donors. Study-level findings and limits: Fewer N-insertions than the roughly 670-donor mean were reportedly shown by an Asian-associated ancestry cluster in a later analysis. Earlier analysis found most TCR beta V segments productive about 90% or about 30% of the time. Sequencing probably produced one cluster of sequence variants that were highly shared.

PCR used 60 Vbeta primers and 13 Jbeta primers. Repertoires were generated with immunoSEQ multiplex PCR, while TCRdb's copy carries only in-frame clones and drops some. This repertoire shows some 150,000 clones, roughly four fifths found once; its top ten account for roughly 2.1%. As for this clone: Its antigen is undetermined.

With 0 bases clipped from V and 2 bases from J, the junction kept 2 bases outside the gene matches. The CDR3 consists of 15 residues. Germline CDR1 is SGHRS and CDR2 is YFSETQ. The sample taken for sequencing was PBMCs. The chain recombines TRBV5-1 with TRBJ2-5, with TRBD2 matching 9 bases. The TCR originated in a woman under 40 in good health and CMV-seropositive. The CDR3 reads CASSLGLAEQETQYF. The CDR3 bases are TGCGCCAGCAGCTTGGGACTAGCGGAACAAGAGACCCAGTACTTC.